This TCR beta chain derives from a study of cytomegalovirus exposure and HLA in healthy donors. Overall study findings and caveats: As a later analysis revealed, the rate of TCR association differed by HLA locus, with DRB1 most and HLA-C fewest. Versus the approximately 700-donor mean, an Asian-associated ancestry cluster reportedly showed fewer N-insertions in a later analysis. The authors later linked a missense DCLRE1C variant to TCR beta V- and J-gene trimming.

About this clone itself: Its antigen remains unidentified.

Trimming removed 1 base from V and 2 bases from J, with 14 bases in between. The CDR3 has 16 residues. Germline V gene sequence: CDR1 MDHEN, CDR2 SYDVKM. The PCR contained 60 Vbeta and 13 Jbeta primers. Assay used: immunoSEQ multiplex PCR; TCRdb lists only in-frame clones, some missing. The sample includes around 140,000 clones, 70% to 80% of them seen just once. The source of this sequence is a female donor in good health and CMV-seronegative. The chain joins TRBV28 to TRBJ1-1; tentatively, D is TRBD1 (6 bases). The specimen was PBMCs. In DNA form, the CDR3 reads TGTGCCAGCAGTTTATTGGCAGGGGCCATCAACACTGAAGCTTTCTTT. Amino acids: CASSLLAGAINTEAFF.